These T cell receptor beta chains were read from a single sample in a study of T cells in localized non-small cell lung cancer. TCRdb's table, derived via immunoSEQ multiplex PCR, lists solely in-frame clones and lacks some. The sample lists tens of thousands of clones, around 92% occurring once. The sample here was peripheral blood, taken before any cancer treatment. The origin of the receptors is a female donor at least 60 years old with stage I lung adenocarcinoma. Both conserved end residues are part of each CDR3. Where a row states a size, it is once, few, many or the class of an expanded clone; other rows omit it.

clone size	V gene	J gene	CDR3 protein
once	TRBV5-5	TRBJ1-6	CASSSVGTGNSPLHF
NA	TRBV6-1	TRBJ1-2	CASTGQGATYGYTF
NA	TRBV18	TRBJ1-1	CASSPPSRGRTEAFF
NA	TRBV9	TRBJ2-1	CASSFGQGALNEQFF
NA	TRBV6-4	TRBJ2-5	CASSELDRGMETQYF
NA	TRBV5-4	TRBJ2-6	CASSAGGLAGSGANVLTF
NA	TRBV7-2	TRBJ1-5	CASSSPQTWDGNQPQHF
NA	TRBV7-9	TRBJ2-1	CASSLGQTYNEQFF
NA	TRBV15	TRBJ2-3	CATSRDGRGRDTQYF
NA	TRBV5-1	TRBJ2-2	CASRDGPNTGELFF
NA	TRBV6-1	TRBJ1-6	CASSERGPNSPLHF
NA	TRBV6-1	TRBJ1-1	CASSELAGTNTEAFF
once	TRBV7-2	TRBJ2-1	CASSFSKGPEQFF
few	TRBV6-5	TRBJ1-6	CASSLTGPNSPLHF
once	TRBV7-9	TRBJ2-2	CASSLVANRGELFF
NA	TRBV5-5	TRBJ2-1	CASSLGLYNEQFF
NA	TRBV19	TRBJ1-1	CASSIEGGPTEAFF
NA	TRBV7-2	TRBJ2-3	CASSFSGGPLTDTQYF
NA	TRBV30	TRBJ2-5	CACTGGGQETQYF